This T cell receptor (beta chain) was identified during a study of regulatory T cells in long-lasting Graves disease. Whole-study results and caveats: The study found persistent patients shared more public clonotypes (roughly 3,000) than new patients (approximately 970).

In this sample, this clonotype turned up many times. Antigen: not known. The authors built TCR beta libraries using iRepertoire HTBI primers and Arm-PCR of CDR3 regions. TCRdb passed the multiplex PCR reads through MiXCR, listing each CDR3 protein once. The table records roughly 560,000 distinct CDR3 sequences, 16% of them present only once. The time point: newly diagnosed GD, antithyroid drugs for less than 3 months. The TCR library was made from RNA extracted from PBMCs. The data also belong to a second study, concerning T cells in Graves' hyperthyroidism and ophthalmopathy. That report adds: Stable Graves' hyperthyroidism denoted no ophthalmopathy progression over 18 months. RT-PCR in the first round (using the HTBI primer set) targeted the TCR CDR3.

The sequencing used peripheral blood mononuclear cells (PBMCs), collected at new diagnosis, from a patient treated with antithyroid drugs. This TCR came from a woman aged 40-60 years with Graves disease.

CDR3: CATRVPGSGDYF. DNA of the CDR3: TGTGCCACCAGGGTCCCGGGATCCGGCGATTACTTC. The V call is TRBV6-1, the J call TRBJ2-7; D possibly matches TRBD1 or TRBD2 (5 bases each). Germline V lookup: CDR1 MNHNS, CDR2 SASEGT. Trimming left V 10 bases short and J 13 bases short, with 23 bases between. CDR3 length: 12 residues.